This T cell receptor beta chain is drawn from a study of blood T cell repertoires in COVID-19. For the study at large: Acute and convalescent COVID-19 specimens originated in the United States, Italy and Spain. Sources were T cells, B-cell-depleted T cells, or PBMCs; the material itself was cDNA or gDNA.

Germline lookup yields CDR1 SGDLS and CDR2 YYNGEE. V dropped 4 bases and J dropped 6; count of bases not matched to a gene: 6. This CDR3 comprises 14 residues. Per the original data handling: Amplifying reference gene primers gave estimates of nucleated cell counts. The data were produced by immunoSEQ multiplex PCR, yet TCRdb's version contains in-frame clones alone and is incomplete. V and J calls plus clone size are reproduced from that table; the DNA served to infer D and trimming. The table includes fewer than 200,000 clones, roughly 70% detected once. The chain employs TRBV9 and TRBJ2-3; the match to TRBD2 covers 9 bases. This TCR was recovered from a woman aged 80 or older with acute or convalescent COVID-19. The sample comprised peripheral blood. Here the CDR3 DNA reads TGTGCCAGCAGCCCGGGACTAGCTACCGATACGCAGTATTTT. It codes for CASSPGLATDTQYF.